This record looks at one TCR beta chain sequence and its context. The sample belongs to a study of blood T cell repertoires in COVID-19. About the study: The United States, Italy and Spain supplied acute and convalescent COVID-19 samples. Sample material is recorded as cDNA or gDNA derived from T cells, B-cell-depleted T cells, or PBMCs.

CDR3 size: 11 residues. The V and J ends lost 6 bases and 9 bases, in that order; junction bases with no gene match: 5. Clones were sequenced by immunoSEQ multiplex PCR, and TCRdb holds only the in-frame ones, with some missing. The data show under 130,000 clones, with roughly 90% seen just once and about 15% held by the top ten. The sequenced sample was peripheral blood. This TCR derives from a woman of 80 years or more in a cohort sampled during active COVID-19. This sequence joins TRBV12-3 or TRBV12-4 and TRBJ2-7; TRBD1 matches at 7 bases. CDR3 sequence reads: CASSPGQRQYF. The CDR3 DNA reads as TGTGCCAGCAGCCCGGGACAGAGGCAGTACTTC.